These 11 T cell receptor beta chains were sequenced from one sample in a study of shared clonotypes between healthy human individuals. TCRdb keeps only in-frame clones here, not all; method: immunoSEQ multiplex PCR. The sample shows around 1.9 million clones, just over 90% of them seen only once. Cells designated naive CD8 were CD45RO-negative and were positively selected for CCR7, with terminally differentiated effector memory CD45RA+ cells excluded. The sequenced sample was naive CD8+ T cells from PBMCs. The receptors stem from a man younger than 30 in good health. Some clones in this sample may be carry-over from other donors' samples.

The chain is built from TRBV7-9 and TRBJ2-5, with D possibly TRBD2 on 5 matching bases. Looked up from germline, CDR1 is SEHNR and CDR2 is FQNEAQ (reference sequence). V lost 4 bases and J lost 1, with 13 bases in between. CDR3 length equals 15 residues. The CDR3 DNA sequence: TGTGCCAGCAGCTCGGCGCCCCGGGGCCAAGAGACCCAGTACTTC. This sequence encodes CASSSAPRGQETQYF.

This clone was observed once. V is TRBV7-3 and J is TRBJ2-1; D unresolved. The germline CDR1 and CDR2 sequences are SGHTA and FQGTGA. There are 13 residues in the CDR3. Trimming shortened V by 2 bases and J by 6 bases, and 8 bases separated the two germline ends. CDR3 residues: CASSLGLSNEQFF. CDR3 nucleotides: TGTGCCAGCAGCTTAGGGCTGAGCAATGAGCAGTTCTTC.

This chain connects TRBV7-3 to TRBJ2-2, with TRBD2 matching over 14 bases. CDR1 and CDR2 (germline): SGHTA, FQGTGA. This CDR3 contains 16 residues. Trimming cost V 5 bases and J 5 bases; bases outside gene matches: 4. CDR3 bases: TGTGCCAGCAGCCAGGGACTAGCGGGAGAGACCGGGGAGCTGTTTTTT. The encoded protein is CASSQGLAGETGELFF.

On this clone: This same CDR3 is encoded by further DNA sequences in the sample. The V call is TRBV28, the J call TRBJ1-1; D is undetermined. Germline assignment: CDR1 MDHEN and CDR2 SYDVKM. Trimming shortened V by 3 bases and J by 3 bases, and 5 bases separated the two germline ends. The CDR3 runs to 12 residues. The CDR3 protein is CASSLGDTEAFF. The CDR3 nucleotides read TGTGCCAGCAGTTTGGGAGACACTGAAGCTTTCTTT.

The chain couples TRBV27 to TRBJ2-3, with 7 bases that match TRBD2. The CDR3 contains 14 residues. The ends lost 5 bases at V and 2 bases at J; junction bases unmatched: 4. Looked up from germline, CDR1 is MNHEY and CDR2 is SMNVEV (reference sequence). The CDR3 DNA follows: TGTGCCAGCAGTGCACGGGAGGTCACAGATACGCAGTATTTT. Encoded protein: CASSAREVTDTQYF.

The chain links TRBV5-1 to TRBJ2-1; TRBD1 is a possible D gene (6 bases). CDR1 is SGHRS, CDR2 YFSETQ, per germline. Trimming removed 5 bases from V and 6 bases from J, with 18 bases in between. The CDR3 length is 15 residues. The CDR3 DNA reads as TGCGCCAGCAGTAGTAAGCAGGGGCTGAGCAATGAGCAGTTCTTC. Protein sequence: CASSSKQGLSNEQFF.

The V call is TRBV13, the J call TRBJ2-6, with a tentative D call TRBD2 (6 bases). CDR3 length: 17 amino acids. V shed 5 bases and J shed 3 bases, with 17 bases lying between them. Germline V gene lookup returns CDR1 PRHDT and CDR2 FYEKMQ (reference sequence). CDR3 nucleotides: TGTGCCAGCAGCCCCAAAGGGACTCGCAGTGGGGCCAACGTCCTGACTTTC. Encoded protein: CASSPKGTRSGANVLTF.

This chain uses TRBV5-6 with TRBJ2-1, with 10 bases that match TRBD2. The germline gives CDR1 SGHDT, CDR2 YYEEEE. The trim removed 2 bases at V and 0 bases at J, leaving 11 bases unmatched. This CDR3 has 19 residues. The DNA for the CDR3 is TGTGCCAGCAGCTTTTTGGGGGGGCCTAGCGGGAGCTCCTACAATGAGCAGTTCTTC. Amino acid sequence: CASSFLGGPSGSSYNEQFF. Supplemented by reference TRBV5-6 and TRBJ2-1, the full variable domain reads DAGVTQSPTHLIKTRGQQVTLRCSPKSGHDTVSWYQQALGQGPQFIFQYYEEEERQRGNFPDRFSGHQFPNYSSELNVNALLLGDSALYLCASSFLGGPSGSSYNEQFFGPGTRLTVL.

The J gene is TRBJ1-2, the V gene TRBV9, with D perhaps matching TRBD1 (5 bases). The CDR3 runs 16 residues. Germline loops: CDR1 SGDLS, CDR2 YYNGEE. Trimming removed 2 bases at V and 2 bases at J, with 16 bases between. The CDR3 DNA reads TGTGCCAGCAGCGTCTCAGCGGGGGACGCCAACTATGGCTACACCTTC. It specifies CASSVSAGDANYGYTF.

V usage is TRBV11-2 and J usage is TRBJ2-3, with a tentative D call TRBD1 (6 bases). Germline CDR1 reads SGHAT; CDR2 reads FQNNGV. Trimming removed 5 bases at V and 5 bases at J, with 11 bases between. The CDR3 covers 13 residues. The chain's CDR3 is CASSPLRGDTQYF. For the CDR3, the DNA is TGTGCCAGCAGCCCTCTCAGGGGAGATACGCAGTATTTT.

The chain carries TRBV11-2 and TRBJ2-3; 8 bases are a match to TRBD2. The V gene end was trimmed by 3 bases and the J gene end by 13 bases; junction bases not matched to a gene: 18. CDR3 length: 16 residues. Germline V gene lookup returns CDR1 SGHAT and CDR2 FQNNGV. CDR3 nucleotides: TGTGCCAGCAGCTTTTCAGGGCGGGAGGCCCTGGTGGTTGAGTATTTT. Amino acid sequence: CASSFSGREALVVEYF.